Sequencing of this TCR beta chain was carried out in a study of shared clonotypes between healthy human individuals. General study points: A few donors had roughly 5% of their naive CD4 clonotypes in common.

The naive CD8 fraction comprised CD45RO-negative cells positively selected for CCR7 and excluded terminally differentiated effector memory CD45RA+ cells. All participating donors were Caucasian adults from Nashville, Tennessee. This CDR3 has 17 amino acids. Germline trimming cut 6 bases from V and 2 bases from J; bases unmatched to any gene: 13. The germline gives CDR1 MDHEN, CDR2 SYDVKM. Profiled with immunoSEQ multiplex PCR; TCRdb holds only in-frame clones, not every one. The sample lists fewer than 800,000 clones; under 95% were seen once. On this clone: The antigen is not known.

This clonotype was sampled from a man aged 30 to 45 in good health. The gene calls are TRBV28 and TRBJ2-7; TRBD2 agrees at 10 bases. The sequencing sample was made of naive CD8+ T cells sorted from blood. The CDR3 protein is CASSPGAGGPGPYEQYF. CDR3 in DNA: TGTGCCAGCAGCCCTGGAGCGGGAGGGCCAGGGCCCTACGAGCAGTACTTC.